The entry that follows covers one TCR beta chain sequence. Its antigen is not identified. Noted time point: week 11, during vaccination. All doses held 300 ug of mutant IDH1 20-mer peptide, with topical imiquimod. The protocol was immunoSEQ multiplex PCR, while the TCRdb copy is restricted to in-frame clones and leaves out a portion. This repertoire shows roughly 60,000 clones, 84% found once; its top ten account for 3.6%. The data stem from a study of a mutant IDH1 vaccine in newly diagnosed glioma. Whole-study context: Patients were started on vaccination 4-6 weeks after radiotherapy alone, or with temozolomide cycles. Prior therapy was radiotherapy, temozolomide, or both; most received both.

General study findings and limits: Alterations occurring in top peripheral T cell clonotypes seemed unrelated to pseudoprogression.

The sequenced sample was PBMCs, obtained from a glioma patient whose treatment included an IDH1 peptide vaccine. This sequence was found in a young man with glioma.

CDR3 nucleotide sequence: TGTGCCAGCAGAACCCCCTCGGGACAGCATCCCTACGAGCAGTACTTC. Translating gives CASRTPSGQHPYEQYF. The V call is TRBV28, the J call TRBJ2-7; 7 bases match TRBD1. There are 16 residues in the CDR3. V shed 6 bases, J shed 2 bases, and the junction held 13 bases outside the gene matches. Germline V gives CDR1 MDHEN, CDR2 SYDVKM.